The 7 T cell receptor beta chains below come from one sample, sequenced in a study of T cell repertoires in cytomegalovirus infection. TCRdb redid the calling of the reads with MiXCR, one entry per CDR3 protein. The sample holds some 110,000 distinct CDR3 sequences, approximately 30% seen once. These receptors have no identified antigens. Sequenced here: CD8+ T cells from cultured PBMCs, sampled from culture after CMV antigen stimulation. These receptors were taken from a human donor in good health (CMV status not recorded). Some clones in this sample may be carry-over from other donors' samples.

V gene TRBV7-8 combines with J gene TRBJ1-2; D unclear. The CDR3 runs to 15 residues. Trimming removed 6 bases at V and 0 bases at J, with 14 bases between. Germline lookup yields CDR1 SGHVS and CDR2 FQNEAQ. CDR3 in amino acids: CASRPDPIANYGYTF. Written as DNA, the CDR3 is TGTGCCAGCAGGCCAGACCCCATAGCTAACTATGGCTACACCTTC.

The chain is built from TRBV2 and TRBJ1-6, with a weak D call TRBD1 (5 bases). The ends were cut back, 7 bases at V and 3 bases at J, with 10 bases in the middle. The CDR3 has 14 residues. The germline CDR1 and CDR2 sequences are SNHLY and FYNNEI. CDR3 amino acids: CASKWGDYNSPLHF. The DNA of the CDR3 is TGTGCCAGCAAATGGGGGGACTATAATTCACCCCTCCACTTT.

This clonotype was recorded a few times. The chain uses TRBV7-9 and TRBJ2-5; TRBD1 aligns across 10 bases. Germline V CDR1 and CDR2: SEHNR, FQNEAQ (reference sequence). The J segment lost 0 bases and the V segment lost 2 bases, leaving 3 bases of the junction unmatched. This CDR3 is built from 16 residues. CDR3 nucleotide sequence: TGTGCCAGCAGCTTACCCGGGACAGGGGACCAAGAGACCCAGTACTTC. Protein sequence: CASSLPGTGDQETQYF.

The rearrangement links TRBV6-5 to TRBJ1-2; no definite D call. The CDR3 runs to 12 residues. Trimming removed 8 bases from V and 0 bases from J, with 7 bases in between. Germline V lookup: CDR1 MNHEY, CDR2 SVGAGI. CDR3: CASLGPNYGYTF. The CDR3 DNA reads TGTGCCAGCCTCGGACCTAACTATGGCTACACCTTC.

This rearrangement joins TRBV6-6 to TRBJ2-5, with D perhaps TRBD2 (6 bases). CDR3 length: 15 residues. Germline loops: CDR1 MNHNY, CDR2 SVGAGI (reference sequence). Trimming removed 5 bases from V and 1 base from J, with 14 bases in between. In DNA form, the CDR3 reads TGTGCCAGCAGTGAGTTAGGCGGGGCCCAAGAGACCCAGTACTTC. Encoded protein: CASSELGGAQETQYF.

The genes are TRBV23-1 and TRBJ2-7; D is possibly TRBD1 or TRBD2 (5 bases each). TRBV23-1 is reported as an ORF; its role is uncertain. The CDR3 contains 16 residues. V was cut by 0 bases and J by 2 bases, with 14 bases left in between. Here the CDR3 reads CASSQSARQGPYEQYF. The CDR3 bases are TGCGCCAGCAGTCAATCGGCCAGGCAGGGACCCTACGAGCAGTACTTC.

Of note for this clonotype: Its ends do not fully match the called genes, so a read error is possible. The gene calls are TRBV7-8 and TRBJ1-1, with TRBD1 identical over 7 bases. Per germline, CDR1 SGHVS and CDR2 FQNEAQ. The CDR3 consists of 15 residues. The CDR3 DNA is TGTGCCAGCTGCTTAGGAGGGGGCCCCGTTACTGAAGCTTTCTTT. It yields the protein CASCLGGGPVTEAFF.